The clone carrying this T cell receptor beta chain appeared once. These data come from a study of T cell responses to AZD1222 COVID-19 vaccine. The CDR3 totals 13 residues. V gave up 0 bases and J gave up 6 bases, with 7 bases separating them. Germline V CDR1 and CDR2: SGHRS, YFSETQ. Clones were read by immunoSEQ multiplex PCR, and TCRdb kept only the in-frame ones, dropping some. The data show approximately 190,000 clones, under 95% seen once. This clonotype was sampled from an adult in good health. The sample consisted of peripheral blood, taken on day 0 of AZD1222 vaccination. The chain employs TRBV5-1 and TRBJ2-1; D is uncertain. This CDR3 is CASSLEGFNEQFF. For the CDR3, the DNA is TGCGCCAGCAGCTTGGAAGGCTTCAATGAGCAGTTCTTC.